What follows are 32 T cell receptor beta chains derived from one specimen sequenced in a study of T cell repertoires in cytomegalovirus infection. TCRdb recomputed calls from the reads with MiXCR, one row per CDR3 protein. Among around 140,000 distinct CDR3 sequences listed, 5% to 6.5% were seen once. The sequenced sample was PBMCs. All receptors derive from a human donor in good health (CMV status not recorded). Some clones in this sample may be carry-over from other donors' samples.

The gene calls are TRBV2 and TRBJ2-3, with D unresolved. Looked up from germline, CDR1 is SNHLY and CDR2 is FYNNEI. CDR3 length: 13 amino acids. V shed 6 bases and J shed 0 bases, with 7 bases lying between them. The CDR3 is CASRGGSTDTQYF. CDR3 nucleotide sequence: TGTGCCAGCAGAGGCGGTAGCACAGATACGCAGTATTTT.

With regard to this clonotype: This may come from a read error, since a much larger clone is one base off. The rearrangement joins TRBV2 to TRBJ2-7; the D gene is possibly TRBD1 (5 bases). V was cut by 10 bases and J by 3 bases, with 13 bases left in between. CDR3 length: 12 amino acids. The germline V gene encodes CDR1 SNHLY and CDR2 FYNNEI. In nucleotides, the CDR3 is TGTGCCATCACAGACAGCTTCTACGAGCAGTACTTC. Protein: CAITDSFYEQYF.

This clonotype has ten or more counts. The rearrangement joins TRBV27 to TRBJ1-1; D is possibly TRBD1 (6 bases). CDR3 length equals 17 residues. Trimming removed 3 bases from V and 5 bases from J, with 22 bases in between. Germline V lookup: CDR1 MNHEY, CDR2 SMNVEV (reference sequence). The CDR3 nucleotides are TGTGCCAGCAGTTTCCGCGGGGGGCCAGGGAGAGATACTGAAGCTTTCTTT. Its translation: CASSFRGGPGRDTEAFF.

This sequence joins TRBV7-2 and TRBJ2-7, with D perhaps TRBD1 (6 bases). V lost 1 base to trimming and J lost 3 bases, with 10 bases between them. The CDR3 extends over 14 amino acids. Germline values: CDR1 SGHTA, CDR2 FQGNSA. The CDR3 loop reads CASSLGQDRYEQYF. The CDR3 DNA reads TGTGCCAGCAGCTTAGGACAGGATCGCTACGAGCAGTACTTC. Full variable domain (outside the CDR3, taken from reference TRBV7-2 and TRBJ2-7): GAGVSQSPSNKVTEKGKDVELRCDPISGHTALYWYRQSLGQGLEFLIYFQGNSAPDKSGLPSDRFSAERTGGSVSTLTIQRTQQEDSAVYLCASSLGQDRYEQYFGPGTRLTVT.

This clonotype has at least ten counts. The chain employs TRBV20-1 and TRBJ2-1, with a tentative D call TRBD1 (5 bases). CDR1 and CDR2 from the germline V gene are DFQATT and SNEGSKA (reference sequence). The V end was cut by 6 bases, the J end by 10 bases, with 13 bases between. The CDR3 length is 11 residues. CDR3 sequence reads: CSAPGFWEQFF. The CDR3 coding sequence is TGCAGTGCGCCAGGGTTCTGGGAGCAGTTCTTC.

CDR3 sequence reads: CASSRGPVMEKLFF. CDR3 in DNA: TGTGCCAGCAGCCGCGGGCCCGTTATGGAAAAACTGTTTTTT. V is TRBV9 and J is TRBJ1-4; no reliable D call. CDR1 SGDLS and CDR2 YYNGEE come from the germline V gene. The CDR3 has 14 residues. V was pared by 4 bases and J by 8 bases, with 15 bases between.

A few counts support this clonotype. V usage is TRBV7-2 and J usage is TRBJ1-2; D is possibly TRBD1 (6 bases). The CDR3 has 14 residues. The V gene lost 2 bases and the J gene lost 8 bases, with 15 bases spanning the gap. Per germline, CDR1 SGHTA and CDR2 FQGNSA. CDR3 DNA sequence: TGTGCCAGCAGCTTACAGGGGAATGCTGGAGGCTACACCTTC. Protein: CASSLQGNAGGYTF.

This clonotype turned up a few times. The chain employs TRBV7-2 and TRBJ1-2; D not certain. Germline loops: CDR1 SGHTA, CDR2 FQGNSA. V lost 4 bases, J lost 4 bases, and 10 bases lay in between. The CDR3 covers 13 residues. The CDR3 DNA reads TGTGCCAGCAGCTGGGGTGGCAGCTATGGCTACACCTTC. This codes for CASSWGGSYGYTF.

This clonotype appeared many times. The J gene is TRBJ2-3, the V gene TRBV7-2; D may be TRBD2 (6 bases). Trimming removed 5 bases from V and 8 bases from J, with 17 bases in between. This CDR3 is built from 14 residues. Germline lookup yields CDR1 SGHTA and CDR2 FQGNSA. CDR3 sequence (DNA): TGTGCCAGCAGCGGAGCGGTCTGGAGGGGTACGCAGTATTTT. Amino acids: CASSGAVWRGTQYF.

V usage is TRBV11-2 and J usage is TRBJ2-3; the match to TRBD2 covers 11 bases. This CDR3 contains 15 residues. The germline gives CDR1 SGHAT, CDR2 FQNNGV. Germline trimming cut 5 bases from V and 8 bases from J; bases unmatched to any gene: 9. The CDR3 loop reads CASSPVIAGGLTQYF. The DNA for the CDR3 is TGTGCCAGCAGCCCTGTGATAGCGGGGGGGCTTACGCAGTATTTT.

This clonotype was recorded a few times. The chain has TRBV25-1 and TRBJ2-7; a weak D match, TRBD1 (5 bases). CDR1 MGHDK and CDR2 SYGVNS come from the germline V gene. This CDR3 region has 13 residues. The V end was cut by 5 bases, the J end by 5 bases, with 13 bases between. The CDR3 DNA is TGTGCCAGCAGTATAGCAGGGTCCCACGAGCAGTACTTC. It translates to CASSIAGSHEQYF.

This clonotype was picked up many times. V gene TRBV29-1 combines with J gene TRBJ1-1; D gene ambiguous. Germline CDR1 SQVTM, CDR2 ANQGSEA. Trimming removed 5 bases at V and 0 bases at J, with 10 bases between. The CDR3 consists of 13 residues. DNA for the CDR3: TGCAGCGTTCAGGTGGGAATGAACACTGAAGCTTTCTTT. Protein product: CSVQVGMNTEAFF.

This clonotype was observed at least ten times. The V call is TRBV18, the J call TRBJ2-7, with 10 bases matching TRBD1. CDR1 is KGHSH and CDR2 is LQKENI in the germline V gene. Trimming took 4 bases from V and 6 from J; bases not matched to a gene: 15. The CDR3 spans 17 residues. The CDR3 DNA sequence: TGTGCCAGCTCACGTTCCGGGACAGGGGACTTATCGGGCGAGCAGTACTTC. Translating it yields CASSRSGTGDLSGEQYF.

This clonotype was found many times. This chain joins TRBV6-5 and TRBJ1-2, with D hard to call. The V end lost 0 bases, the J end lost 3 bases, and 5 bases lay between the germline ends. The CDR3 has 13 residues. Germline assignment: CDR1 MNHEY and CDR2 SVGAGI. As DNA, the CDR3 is TGTGCCAGCAGTTACTCAACAGACTATGGCTACACCTTC. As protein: CASSYSTDYGYTF.

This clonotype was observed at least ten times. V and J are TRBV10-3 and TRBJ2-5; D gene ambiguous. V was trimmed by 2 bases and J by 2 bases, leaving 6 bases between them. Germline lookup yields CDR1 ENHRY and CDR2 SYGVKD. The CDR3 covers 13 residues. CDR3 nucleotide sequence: TGTGCCATCAGTGAGAGGATACAAGAGACCCAGTACTTC. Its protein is CAISERIQETQYF.

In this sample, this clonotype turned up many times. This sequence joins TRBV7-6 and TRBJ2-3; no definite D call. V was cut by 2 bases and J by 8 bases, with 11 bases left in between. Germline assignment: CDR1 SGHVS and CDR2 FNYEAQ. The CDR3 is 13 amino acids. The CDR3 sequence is CASSLSPQVTQYF. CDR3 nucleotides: TGTGCCAGCAGCTTATCCCCCCAGGTTACGCAGTATTTT.

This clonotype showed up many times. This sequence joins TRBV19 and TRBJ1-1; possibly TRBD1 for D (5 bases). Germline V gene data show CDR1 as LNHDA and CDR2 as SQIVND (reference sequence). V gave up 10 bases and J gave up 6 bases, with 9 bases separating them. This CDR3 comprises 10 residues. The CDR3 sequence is CATGVSEAFF. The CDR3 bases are TGTGCCACGGGGGTCTCTGAAGCTTTCTTT.

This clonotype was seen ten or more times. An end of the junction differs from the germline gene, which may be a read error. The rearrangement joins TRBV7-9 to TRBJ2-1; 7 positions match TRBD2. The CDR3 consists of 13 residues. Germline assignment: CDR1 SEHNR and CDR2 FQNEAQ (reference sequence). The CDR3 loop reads CASSLEGTTPPGF. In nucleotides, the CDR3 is TGTGCCAGCAGCTTAGAGGGGACTACTCCCCCTGGGTTC.

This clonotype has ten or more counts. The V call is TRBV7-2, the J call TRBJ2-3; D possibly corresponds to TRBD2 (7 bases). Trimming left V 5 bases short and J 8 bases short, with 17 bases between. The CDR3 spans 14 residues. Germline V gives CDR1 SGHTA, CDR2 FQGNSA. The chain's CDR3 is CASSPAVGGRTQYF. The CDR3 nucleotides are TGTGCCAGCAGCCCCGCCGTCGGGGGGCGTACGCAGTATTTT.

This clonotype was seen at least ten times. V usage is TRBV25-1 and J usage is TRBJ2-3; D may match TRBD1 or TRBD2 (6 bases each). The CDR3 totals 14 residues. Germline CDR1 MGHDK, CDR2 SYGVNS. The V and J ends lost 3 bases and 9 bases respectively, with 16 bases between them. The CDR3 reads CASSEPAQGRTQYF. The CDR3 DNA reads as TGTGCCAGCAGTGAGCCCGCCCAGGGGAGGACGCAGTATTTT.

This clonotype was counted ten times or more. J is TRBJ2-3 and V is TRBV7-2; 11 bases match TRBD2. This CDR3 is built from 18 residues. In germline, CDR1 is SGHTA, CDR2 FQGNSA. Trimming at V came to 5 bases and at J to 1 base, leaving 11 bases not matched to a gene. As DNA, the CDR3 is TGTGCCAGCAGCGCAGGCCCCCTAGCGGGGGGTGGCACAGATACGCAGTATTTT. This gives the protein CASSAGPLAGGGTDTQYF.

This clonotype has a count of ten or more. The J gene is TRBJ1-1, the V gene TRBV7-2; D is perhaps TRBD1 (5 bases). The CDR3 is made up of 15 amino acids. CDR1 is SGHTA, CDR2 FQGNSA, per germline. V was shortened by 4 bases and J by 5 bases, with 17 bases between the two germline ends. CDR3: CASSSDYRRRTEAFF. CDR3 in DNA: TGTGCCAGCAGCTCAGACTACAGGCGTCGGACTGAAGCTTTCTTT.

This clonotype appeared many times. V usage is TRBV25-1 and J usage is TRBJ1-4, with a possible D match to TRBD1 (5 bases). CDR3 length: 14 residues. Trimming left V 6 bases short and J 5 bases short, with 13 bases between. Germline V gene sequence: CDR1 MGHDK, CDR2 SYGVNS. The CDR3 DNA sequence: TGTGCCAGCAGCCGGGACGGAACGAATGAAAAACTGTTTTTT. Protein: CASSRDGTNEKLFF.

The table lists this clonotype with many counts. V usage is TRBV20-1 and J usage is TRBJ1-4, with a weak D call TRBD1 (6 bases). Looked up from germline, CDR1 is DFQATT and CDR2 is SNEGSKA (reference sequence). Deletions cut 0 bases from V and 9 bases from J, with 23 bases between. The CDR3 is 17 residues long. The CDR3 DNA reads TGCAGTGCTAGAGATTCCGCAGGGGTAGGAGTGAGGAAAAAACTGTTTTTT. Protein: CSARDSAGVGVRKKLFF.

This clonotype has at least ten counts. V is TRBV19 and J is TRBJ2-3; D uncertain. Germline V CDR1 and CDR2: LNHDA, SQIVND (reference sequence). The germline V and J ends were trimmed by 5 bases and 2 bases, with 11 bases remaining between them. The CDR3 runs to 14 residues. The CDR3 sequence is CASSAALVTDTQYF. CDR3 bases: TGTGCCAGTAGTGCAGCACTGGTCACAGATACGCAGTATTTT.

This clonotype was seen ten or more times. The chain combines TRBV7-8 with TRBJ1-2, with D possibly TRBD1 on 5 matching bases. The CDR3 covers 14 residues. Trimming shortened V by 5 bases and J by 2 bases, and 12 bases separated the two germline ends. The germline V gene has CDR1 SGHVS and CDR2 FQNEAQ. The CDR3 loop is CASSPGGGNYGYTF. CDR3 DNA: TGTGCCAGCAGCCCCGGGGGGGGGAACTATGGCTACACCTTC.

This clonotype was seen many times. The CDR3 spells CASSFSWQKAFF. The CDR3 DNA reads TGTGCCAGCAGTTTTAGTTGGCAGAAAGCTTTCTTT. The chain combines TRBV12-3 or TRBV12-4 with TRBJ1-1; no clear D gene. This CDR3 has 12 amino acids. Trimming cost V 3 bases and J 9 bases, with 11 bases left between them.

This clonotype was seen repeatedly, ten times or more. This CDR3 reads CASRWTDDTEAFF. CDR3 DNA sequence: TGTGCCAGCCGGTGGACGGACGACACTGAAGCTTTCTTT. V and J are TRBV7-8 and TRBJ1-1; D call uncertain. CDR1 and CDR2 (germline): SGHVS, FQNEAQ. Deletions cut 8 bases from V and 3 bases from J, with 13 bases between. The CDR3 is made up of 13 amino acids.

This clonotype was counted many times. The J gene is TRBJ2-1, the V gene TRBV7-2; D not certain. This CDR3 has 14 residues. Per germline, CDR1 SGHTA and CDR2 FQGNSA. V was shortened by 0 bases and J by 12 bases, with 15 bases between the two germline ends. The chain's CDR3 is CASSLAPYGGVQFF. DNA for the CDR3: TGTGCCAGCAGCTTAGCGCCCTACGGCGGAGTGCAGTTCTTC. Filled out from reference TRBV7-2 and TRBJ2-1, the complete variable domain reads GAGVSQSPSNKVTEKGKDVELRCDPISGHTALYWYRQSLGQGLEFLIYFQGNSAPDKSGLPSDRFSAERTGGSVSTLTIQRTQQEDSAVYLCASSLAPYGGVQFFGPGTRLTVL.

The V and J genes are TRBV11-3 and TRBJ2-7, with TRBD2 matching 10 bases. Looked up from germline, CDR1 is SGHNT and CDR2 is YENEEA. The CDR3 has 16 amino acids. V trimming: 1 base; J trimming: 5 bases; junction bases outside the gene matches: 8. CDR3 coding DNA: TGTGCCAGCAGCTTAGGCCCCGGGACTAGCGCCCACGAGCAGTACTTC. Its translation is CASSLGPGTSAHEQYF.

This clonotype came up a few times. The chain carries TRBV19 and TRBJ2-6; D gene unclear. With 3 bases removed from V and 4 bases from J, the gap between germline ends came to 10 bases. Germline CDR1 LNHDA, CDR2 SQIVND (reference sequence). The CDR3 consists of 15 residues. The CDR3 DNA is TGTGCCAGTAGTATGAGAGACCCCGGGGCCAACGTCCTGACTTTC. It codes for CASSMRDPGANVLTF.

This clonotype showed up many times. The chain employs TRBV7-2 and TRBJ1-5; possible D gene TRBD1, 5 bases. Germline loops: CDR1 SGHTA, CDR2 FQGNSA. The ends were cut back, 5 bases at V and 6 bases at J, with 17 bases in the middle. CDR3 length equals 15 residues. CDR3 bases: TGTGCCAGCAGCCTCCGTGGTCAGGGCGGTCAGCCCCAGCATTTT. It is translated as CASSLRGQGGQPQHF.